Listed here are 29 T cell receptor beta chains from one sample, sequenced in a study of beta chain features in type 1 diabetes. Investigators reverse transcribed all isolated RNA, so they sequenced expressed TCRB transcripts. Measured with immunoSEQ multiplex PCR; TCRdb has only the in-frame clones, and not every one. Of over 700,000 clones listed, 15% to 20% are singletons. Material: naive CD4+ T cells from blood. The source of these receptors is a woman between 18 and 30 years old in good health.

The chain links TRBV7-9 to TRBJ1-1, with D uncertain. Germline V lookup: CDR1 SEHNR, CDR2 FQNEAQ (reference sequence). V was shortened by 2 bases and J by 0 bases, with 10 bases between the two germline ends. The CDR3 spans 15 residues. CDR3 in DNA: TGTGCCAGCAGCTTATCCGTGCGGCTGAACACTGAAGCTTTCTTT. It yields the protein CASSLSVRLNTEAFF.

This clone was picked up a small number of times. This chain joins TRBV18 and TRBJ2-1; D perhaps matches TRBD1 (6 bases). The V and J ends lost 5 bases and 6 bases respectively, with 8 bases between them. There are 12 residues in the CDR3. Germline V gene data show CDR1 as KGHSH and CDR2 as LQKENI. DNA of the CDR3: TGTGCCAGCTCAGAAGGGGGCAATGAGCAGTTCTTC. This codes for CASSEGGNEQFF.

This clone was observed a handful of times. The germline gene is not matched at one end of the junction; a read error may be the cause. The chain is built from TRBV15 and TRBJ2-7; 7 bases fit TRBD1. The CDR3 runs 14 residues. Germline assignment: CDR1 LNHNV and CDR2 YYDKDF (reference sequence). In DNA, the CDR3 is TGTGCCACCAGCGGAGACAGGGCCTCCTACGAGCAGTACTTC. Translation gives CATSGDRASYEQYF.

The rearrangement joins TRBV28 to TRBJ2-5, with 7 bases identical to TRBD2. V was pared by 1 base and J by 2 bases, with 10 bases of the junction left unmatched. CDR1 and CDR2 (germline): MDHEN, SYDVKM. This CDR3 has 17 amino acids. CDR3 sequence reads: CASSLSSGSDKQETQYF. The CDR3 bases are TGTGCCAGCAGTTTATCTAGCGGAAGCGACAAACAAGAGACCCAGTACTTC.

This clone was counted a few times. V gene TRBV11-2 combines with J gene TRBJ2-7; D unclear. Trimming pared 0 bases from V and 0 bases from J, leaving 6 bases between. CDR1 and CDR2 from the germline V gene are SGHAT and FQNNGV. The CDR3 spans 14 residues. In DNA, the CDR3 is TGTGCCAGCAGCTTAGATCTACACTCCTACGAGCAGTACTTC. Amino acid sequence: CASSLDLHSYEQYF.

A few counts support this clone. This chain joins TRBV6-6 and TRBJ2-7, with TRBD1 identical over 7 bases. The germline V gene encodes CDR1 MNHNY and CDR2 SVGAGI (reference sequence). The CDR3 has 14 residues. J gave up 0 bases and V 10 bases, and 9 bases lay outside the gene matches. CDR3 in DNA: TGTGCCACCTCGATCCAGGGGGTCTCCTACGAGCAGTACTTC. This encodes CATSIQGVSYEQYF.

The rearrangement links TRBV7-9 to TRBJ1-4; tentative D call: TRBD1 (5 bases). The V gene's germline CDR1 is SEHNR and CDR2 FQNEAQ (reference sequence). The CDR3 loop spans 13 amino acids. With 3 bases removed from V and 14 bases from J, the gap between germline ends came to 16 bases. CDR3 in amino acids: CASSFSLVGDLFF. CDR3 bases: TGTGCCAGCAGCTTTTCCCTTGTCGGGGACCTGTTTTTT.

In its sample, this clone was seen a few times. The chain recombines TRBV6-6 with TRBJ1-2, with unresolved D. CDR1 and CDR2 (germline): MNHNY, SVGAGI (reference sequence). The CDR3 is 15 amino acids. Trimming cost V 0 bases and J 2 bases, with 10 bases left between them. CDR3 loop: CASSYSTTLNYGYTF. The CDR3 nucleotides are TGTGCCAGCAGTTACTCGACCACACTCAACTATGGCTACACCTTC.

This clone was detected a few times. V is TRBV7-9 and J is TRBJ2-5; 10 nucleotides align to TRBD2. Germline V gene sequence: CDR1 SEHNR, CDR2 FQNEAQ (reference sequence). This CDR3 is built from 15 residues. V shed 2 bases and J 2 bases; nucleotides not matched to a gene: 2. CDR3 coding DNA: TGTGCCAGCAGCTTACTAGCGGGAGTGCAAGAGACCCAGTACTTC. It translates to CASSLLAGVQETQYF.

V usage is TRBV10-3 and J usage is TRBJ2-7; 15 bases line up with TRBD2. There are 18 residues in the CDR3. Germline assignment: CDR1 ENHRY and CDR2 SYGVKD. J lost 0 bases, V lost 3 bases, and 6 bases had no gene match. The CDR3 region is CAISDFGLAGGNSYEQYF. The CDR3 DNA follows: TGTGCCATCAGTGACTTCGGACTAGCGGGAGGGAACTCCTACGAGCAGTACTTC.

There are a few counts of this clone. This chain uses TRBV2 with TRBJ1-5; no reliable D call. Deletions cut 5 bases from V and 8 bases from J, with 13 bases between. From germline, CDR1 is SNHLY and CDR2 FYNNEI. This CDR3 region has 13 residues. CDR3: CASSLDGGEPQHF. In nucleotides, the CDR3 is TGTGCCAGCAGTTTAGACGGAGGAGAGCCCCAGCATTTT.

Worth noting for this clone: Other DNA sequences within the sample encode an identical CDR3. The CDR3 spells CSARSSYEQYF. CDR3 bases: TGCAGTGCTAGGAGCTCCTACGAGCAGTACTTC. The rearrangement uses TRBV20-1 and TRBJ2-7; D is unresolved. Looked up from germline, CDR1 is DFQATT and CDR2 is SNEGSKA (reference sequence). Trimming removed 3 bases from V and 0 bases from J, with 3 bases in between. The CDR3 extends over 11 amino acids.

This clone was picked up a small number of times. V is TRBV5-4 and J is TRBJ2-2, with D maybe TRBD2 (5 bases). The length of the CDR3 is 16 residues. Germline CDR1 and CDR2: SGHNT and YYREEE (reference sequence). V lost 0 bases, J lost 1 base, and 10 bases lay in between. The CDR3 sequence is CASSLVGRLNTGELFF. The CDR3, as DNA: TGTGCCAGCAGCTTGGTAGGGAGACTGAACACCGGGGAGCTGTTTTTT.

The J gene is TRBJ2-1, the V gene TRBV6-4; D tentatively reads TRBD1 or TRBD2 (5 bases each). In germline, CDR1 is MRHNA, CDR2 SNTAGT. The CDR3 extends over 14 amino acids. V dropped 4 bases and J dropped 10 bases, with 17 bases sitting between them. The CDR3 loop reads CASSVLLFEGEQFF. The CDR3 DNA is TGTGCCAGCAGTGTTCTTTTATTCGAGGGGGAGCAGTTCTTC.

V and J are TRBV28 and TRBJ2-2; 12 bases are shared with TRBD2. Germline CDR1 and CDR2: MDHEN and SYDVKM. After removal of 5 bases from V and 5 bases from J, the junction contained 9 bases not matched to a gene. The CDR3 covers 17 residues. CDR3 nucleotide sequence: TGTGCCAGCAGTACTAGCGGGAGGCCGGGGTTTACCGGGGAGCTGTTTTTT. Translating it yields CASSTSGRPGFTGELFF. Supplemented by reference TRBV28 and TRBJ2-2, the full variable domain reads DVKVTQSSRYLVKRTGEKVFLECVQDMDHENMFWYRQDPGLGLRLIYFSYDVKMKEKGDIPEGYSVSREKKERFSLILESASTNQTSMYLCASSTSGRPGFTGELFFGEGSRLTVL.

V and J are TRBV27 and TRBJ2-6, with D possibly being TRBD2 (7 bases). The CDR3 spans 19 residues. The V gene's germline CDR1 is MNHEY and CDR2 SMNVEV (reference sequence). V was pared by 6 bases and J by 0 bases, with 21 bases between. CDR3 DNA sequence: TGTGCCAGCAGCCACAGGGTTGGGGGGGCCCCCTCTGGGGCCAACGTCCTGACTTTC. Translation gives CASSHRVGGAPSGANVLTF.

For the CDR3, the DNA is TGCGCCAGCAGCGCAGGGGACAGGGCCAACGAGCAGTACTTC. It encodes CASSAGDRANEQYF. The J gene is TRBJ2-7, the V gene TRBV5-1, with TRBD1 identical over 9 bases. V was clipped by 4 bases and J by 5 bases; unmatched bases: 7. The CDR3 contains 14 residues. From germline, CDR1 is SGHRS and CDR2 YFSETQ. Full variable domain (outside the CDR3, taken from reference TRBV5-1 and TRBJ2-7): KAGVTQTPRYLIKTRGQQVTLSCSPISGHRSVSWYQQTPGQGLQFLFEYFSETQRNKGNFPGRFSGRQFSNSRSEMNVSTLELGDSALYLCASSAGDRANEQYFGPGTRLTVT.

The chain is built from TRBV5-4 and TRBJ2-7, with TRBD2 matching over 7 bases. V shed 1 base, J shed 3 bases, and the junction held 4 bases outside the gene matches. The CDR3 totals 14 residues. Per germline, CDR1 SGHNT and CDR2 YYREEE (reference sequence). The CDR3 protein is CASSLSWGGYEQYF. CDR3 DNA: TGTGCCAGCAGCTTGTCCTGGGGGGGCTACGAGCAGTACTTC.

The CDR3 is CASSLITGRNTGELFF. The CDR3 DNA reads TGTGCCAGCAGTTTAATCACAGGACGGAACACCGGGGAGCTGTTTTTT. V and J are TRBV28 and TRBJ2-2; D is perhaps TRBD1 (5 bases). The germline V gene has CDR1 MDHEN and CDR2 SYDVKM. Trimming stripped 2 bases from V and 1 base from J, with 11 bases between. The CDR3 is made up of 16 amino acids. The full variable domain, its missing parts supplied by reference TRBV28 and TRBJ2-2, is DVKVTQSSRYLVKRTGEKVFLECVQDMDHENMFWYRQDPGLGLRLIYFSYDVKMKEKGDIPEGYSVSREKKERFSLILESASTNQTSMYLCASSLITGRNTGELFFGEGSRLTVL.

This rearrangement joins TRBV28 to TRBJ2-7; 12 bases fit TRBD2. Germline trimming cut 8 bases from V and 4 bases from J; bases unmatched to any gene: 6. The CDR3 contains 14 residues. The germline gives CDR1 MDHEN, CDR2 SYDVKM. CDR3: CASLGLAGSYEQYF. The DNA for the CDR3 is TGTGCCAGCCTAGGACTAGCGGGGAGTTACGAGCAGTACTTC.

The rearrangement links TRBV18 to TRBJ1-1, with 7 bases lining up with TRBD1. This CDR3 comprises 13 residues. J gave up 5 bases and V 8 bases, and 8 bases lay outside the gene matches. Germline CDR1 reads KGHSH; CDR2 reads LQKENI. The DNA for the CDR3 is TGTGCCAGCGACGCAGGGGGAGAAACTGAAGCTTTCTTT. The encoded protein is CASDAGGETEAFF.

About this clone: The same CDR3 is also encoded by other DNA sequences in this sample. This chain links TRBV9 with TRBJ2-1; 7 nucleotides agree with TRBD2. V shed 0 bases, J shed 2 bases, and the junction held 2 bases outside the gene matches. Germline loops: CDR1 SGDLS, CDR2 YYNGEE. The CDR3 consists of 15 residues. This CDR3 reads CASSVAGTTYNEQFF. For the CDR3, the DNA is TGTGCCAGCAGCGTAGCTGGGACTACCTACAATGAGCAGTTCTTC.

The chain carries TRBV7-2 and TRBJ1-2; D call uncertain. Trimming removed 5 bases from V and 1 base from J, with 17 bases in between. CDR3 size: 16 residues. Germline assignment: CDR1 SGHTA and CDR2 FQGNSA. For the CDR3, the DNA is TGTGCCAGCAGCGAGCGAGGCGGGTTATTTAACTATGGCTACACCTTC. This gives the protein CASSERGGLFNYGYTF. Full variable domain (missing parts from reference TRBV7-2 and TRBJ1-2): GAGVSQSPSNKVTEKGKDVELRCDPISGHTALYWYRQSLGQGLEFLIYFQGNSAPDKSGLPSDRFSAERTGGSVSTLTIQRTQQEDSAVYLCASSERGGLFNYGYTFGSGTRLTVV.

This clone was counted a few times. One end of the junction does not line up with germline, which may come from a read error. The CDR3 sequence is CASSLAPQGEQYF. For the CDR3, the DNA is TGTGCTAGCAGCTTAGCGCCGCAGGGCGAGCAGTACTTC. The V gene is TRBV7-7, the J gene TRBJ2-7; D could derive from TRBD1 or TRBD2 (5 bases each). This CDR3 contains 13 residues. CDR1 is SSHAT and CDR2 is FNYEAQ in the germline V gene (reference sequence).

This clone was seen only a few times. The chain couples TRBV18 to TRBJ2-7; TRBD2 might be the D (5 bases). Trimming removed 0 bases from V and 7 bases from J, with 13 bases in between. CDR1 KGHSH and CDR2 LQKENI come from the germline V gene. This CDR3 has 14 residues. CDR3 region: CASSPPHEGGEQYF. In DNA, the CDR3 is TGTGCCAGCTCACCACCGCATGAGGGCGGGGAGCAGTACTTC.

The sample holds a few counts of this clone. The chain recombines TRBV6-5 with TRBJ2-3; weak D call: TRBD1 (6 bases). With 8 bases removed from V and 6 bases from J, the gap between germline ends came to 15 bases. The CDR3 length is 13 residues. The germline gives CDR1 MNHEY, CDR2 SVGAGI. This CDR3 reads CASRGRGSDTQYF. CDR3 sequence (DNA): TGTGCCAGCCGGGGCAGGGGCTCCGATACGCAGTATTTT.

This clone was recorded a few times. The CDR3 nucleotides are TGTGCCAGCAGCTTCGGCGGGTCGGGGAGTGAGCAGTTCTTC. Translation gives CASSFGGSGSEQFF. This chain uses TRBV11-3 with TRBJ2-1, with a weak D call TRBD2 (5 bases). Per germline, CDR1 SGHNT and CDR2 YENEEA. Trimming stripped 3 bases from V and 9 bases from J, with 15 bases between. The CDR3 extends over 14 amino acids.

A few counts support this clone. The chain employs TRBV7-2 and TRBJ2-7; 7 nucleotides line up with TRBD2. The CDR3 covers 15 residues. Per germline, CDR1 SGHTA and CDR2 FQGNSA. V lost 1 base to trimming and J lost 2 bases; unmatched junction nucleotides: 5. The CDR3 protein is CASSLEAGDTYEQYF. The DNA of the CDR3 is TGTGCCAGCAGCTTAGAGGCGGGAGACACCTACGAGCAGTACTTC.

This clone was seen a few times. The rearrangement uses TRBV20-1 and TRBJ2-3; no clear D gene. V lost 6 bases and J 5 bases, leaving 9 bases between the germline ends. The CDR3 contains 11 residues. In germline, CDR1 is DFQATT, CDR2 SNEGSKA (reference sequence). Here the CDR3 reads CSASGQDTQYF. The CDR3 bases are TGCAGTGCCTCTGGTCAAGATACGCAGTATTTT.